Below are 19 T cell receptor beta chains sequenced from a single sample in a study of shared clonotypes between healthy human individuals. Here immunoSEQ multiplex PCR was the method, and the copy in TCRdb shows in-frame clones only, minus some. The sample carries over a million clones, approximately 80% recorded once. The sequencing input was memory CD4+ T cells from PBMCs. Subset reported: CD45RA-negative fraction. These receptors all come from a man aged 18 to 29 in good health. Some clones in this sample may be carry-over from other donors' samples.

J is TRBJ1-4 and V is TRBV28, with 7 nucleotides matching TRBD1. From germline, CDR1 is MDHEN and CDR2 SYDVKM. Trimming cost V 5 bases and J 0 bases; bases outside gene matches: 6. The CDR3 totals 16 residues. This chain's CDR3 is CASSPFGTATNEKLFF. The CDR3 DNA reads as TGTGCCAGCAGTCCGTTCGGGACAGCAACTAATGAAAAACTGTTTTTT.

DNA for the CDR3: TGTGCCATCAGTGAGTCAGTCTGGGACAGGGCCTACAATGAGCAGTTCTTC. Its protein is CAISESVWDRAYNEQFF. The chain joins TRBV10-3 to TRBJ2-1; TRBD1 matches at 9 bases. The CDR3 loop spans 17 amino acids. Germline lookup yields CDR1 ENHRY and CDR2 SYGVKD. J gave up 2 bases and V 0 bases, and 5 bases lay outside the gene matches.

This chain connects TRBV30 to TRBJ2-7, with 7 nucleotides matching TRBD2. J gave up 3 bases and V 8 bases, and 4 bases lay outside the gene matches. Germline-derived CDR1 and CDR2 are GTSNPN and SVGIG (reference sequence). CDR3 length: 11 amino acids. CDR3: CAGGDVYEQYF. Here the CDR3 DNA reads TGTGCCGGGGGGGACGTCTACGAGCAGTACTTC.

The table lists this clone with a count of one. At the DNA level, this CDR3 is encoded by other sequences in the same sample as well. The chain employs TRBV5-1 and TRBJ2-5; TRBD1 aligns across 8 bases. CDR1 SGHRS and CDR2 YFSETQ come from the germline V gene. J lost 2 bases, V lost 0 bases, and 0 bases had no gene match. The CDR3 spans 14 residues. Here the CDR3 reads CASSLGTGQETQYF. CDR3 nucleotide sequence: TGCGCCAGCAGCTTGGGGACAGGGCAAGAGACCCAGTACTTC.

The chain recombines TRBV2 with TRBJ2-3; no reliable D call. The germline V gene encodes CDR1 SNHLY and CDR2 FYNNEI. CDR3 length: 14 amino acids. Trimming left V 4 bases short and J 2 bases short, with 10 bases between. DNA for the CDR3: TGTGCCAGCAGTGTGGTCCTCCCCACAGATACGCAGTATTTT. Translating it yields CASSVVLPTDTQYF.

This chain uses TRBV2 with TRBJ2-7; tentative D call: TRBD2 (7 bases). The CDR3 is made up of 13 amino acids. Trimming cost V 6 bases and J 6 bases, with 15 bases left between them. Germline CDR1 is SNHLY and CDR2 is FYNNEI. The CDR3 bases are TGTGCCAGCAGCTTGATTAGGGGGGGCGAGCAGTACTTC. Translated: CASSLIRGGEQYF.

The chain recombines TRBV28 with TRBJ2-5; D gene unclear. The DNA end lines up better with TRBJ2-7; the J call may be wrong. The CDR3 has 15 residues. Looked up from germline, CDR1 is MDHEN and CDR2 is SYDVKM. CDR3 region: CASKPSTRVGYEQYF. In DNA, the CDR3 is TGTGCCAGCAAACCCTCTACACGGGTTGGCTACGAGCAGTACTTC.

The genes are TRBV29-1 and TRBJ1-4; D is possibly TRBD1 (6 bases). V was cut by 4 bases and J by 8 bases, with 14 bases left in between. Per the germline V gene, CDR1 is SQVTM and CDR2 is ANQGSEA. This CDR3 comprises 13 residues. CDR3 amino acids: CSVARGLGEKLFF. Here the CDR3 DNA reads TGCAGCGTTGCCAGGGGTTTGGGGGAAAAACTGTTTTTT.

This clone was picked up one time. The rearrangement joins TRBV27 to TRBJ2-6; no clear D gene. The germline CDR1 and CDR2 sequences are MNHEY and SMNVEV (reference sequence). The CDR3 covers 15 residues. V was pared by 4 bases and J by 2 bases, with 9 bases between. The chain's CDR3 is CASSSVSAGANVLTF. CDR3 DNA: TGTGCCAGCAGTTCTGTGTCAGCTGGGGCCAACGTCCTGACTTTC.

The rearrangement uses TRBV16 and TRBJ1-2; D might be TRBD1 (6 bases). The V and J ends lost 5 bases and 2 bases respectively, with 18 bases between them. Germline V gene lookup returns CDR1 KGHSY and CDR2 FQNENV. There are 16 residues in the CDR3. The DNA for the CDR3 is TGTGCCAGCAGCGGGGGGCGGGGCGCTACCAACTATGGCTACACCTTC. It is translated as CASSGGRGATNYGYTF.

This chain joins TRBV2 and TRBJ2-2, with 7 bases matching TRBD1. J gave up 4 bases and V 6 bases, and 11 bases lay outside the gene matches. CDR3 length: 16 amino acids. The germline V gene has CDR1 SNHLY and CDR2 FYNNEI. The CDR3 sequence: CASSGGQVGGTGELFF. The CDR3 DNA follows: TGTGCCAGCAGCGGAGGACAGGTTGGAGGCACCGGGGAGCTGTTTTTT.

This clone has only one observation. This chain links TRBV7-9 with TRBJ1-2, with D unresolved. The CDR3 extends over 14 amino acids. V shed 2 bases and J shed 0 bases, with 7 bases lying between them. CDR1 is SEHNR and CDR2 is FQNEAQ in the germline V gene (reference sequence). CDR3 bases: TGTGCCAGCAGCTTACATGCGGCTAACTATGGCTACACCTTC. Residues: CASSLHAANYGYTF.

This rearrangement joins TRBV5-1 to TRBJ2-1; 8 positions agree with TRBD2. V shed 7 bases, J shed 5 bases, and the junction held 14 bases outside the gene matches. The CDR3 length is 16 residues. CDR1 is SGHRS, CDR2 YFSETQ, per germline. CDR3 sequence (DNA): TGCGCCAGCTCGGGTAGGGCGGGGGGCCCCAACAATGAGCAGTTCTTC. Its translation: CASSGRAGGPNNEQFF. Complete variable domain (other parts from reference TRBV5-1 and TRBJ2-1): KAGVTQTPRYLIKTRGQQVTLSCSPISGHRSVSWYQQTPGQGLQFLFEYFSETQRNKGNFPGRFSGRQFSNSRSEMNVSTLELGDSALYLCASSGRAGGPNNEQFFGPGTRLTVL.

The chain joins TRBV4-3 to TRBJ2-1, with 7 bases that match TRBD2. The J segment lost 6 bases and the V segment lost 1 base, leaving 12 bases of the junction unmatched. The CDR3 is made up of 17 amino acids. CDR1 LGHNA and CDR2 YSLEER come from the germline V gene. The CDR3 DNA reads TGCGCCAGCAGCCAAGGGGGTGTGGCTAGCGGAACCAATGAGCAGTTCTTC. This translates into CASSQGGVASGTNEQFF.

The chain carries TRBV29-1 and TRBJ2-3; no firm D call. The CDR3 length is 12 residues. V was pared by 8 bases and J by 1 base, with 10 bases between. Germline V gives CDR1 SQVTM, CDR2 ANQGSEA. The CDR3 spells CSRASGTDTQYF. The CDR3 region has the DNA TGCAGCCGTGCGAGCGGCACAGATACGCAGTATTTT.

This clone was detected once. The V call is TRBV11-2, the J call TRBJ1-3, with unresolved D. There are 15 residues in the CDR3. V lost 4 bases to trimming and J lost 0 bases, with 10 bases between them. Germline V gene data show CDR1 as SGHAT and CDR2 as FQNNGV. CDR3 residues: CASSSPSNSGNTIYF. The CDR3 nucleotides are TGTGCCAGCAGCTCCCCTAGCAACTCTGGAAACACCATATATTTT.

This sequence joins TRBV9 and TRBJ2-3; 9 bases are shared with TRBD1. The CDR3 covers 15 residues. V was pared by 2 bases and J by 3 bases, with 4 bases of the junction left unmatched. The V gene's germline CDR1 is SGDLS and CDR2 YYNGEE. CDR3 nucleotide sequence: TGTGCCAGCAGCGTCACAGGGGGCTGGACAGATACGCAGTATTTT. Its protein product is CASSVTGGWTDTQYF. Using reference TRBV9 and TRBJ2-3 for the parts outside the CDR3, the full variable domain is DSGVTQTPKHLITATGQRVTLRCSPRSGDLSVYWYQQSLDQGLQFLIQYYNGEERAKGNILERFSAQQFPDLHSELNLSSLELGDSALYFCASSVTGGWTDTQYFGPGTRLTVL.

In DNA, the CDR3 is TGTGCCAGCAGCTTGTTCGCGGCCACTACTACAGATACGCAGTATTTT. It yields the protein CASSLFAATTTDTQYF. This chain links TRBV5-6 with TRBJ2-3, with D unclear. The germline V gene encodes CDR1 SGHDT and CDR2 YYEEEE. The CDR3 spans 16 residues. Between the trimmed V and J ends, which lost 1 base and 3 bases, there was a span of 15 bases. The full variable domain, rest sourced from reference TRBV5-6 and TRBJ2-3, is DAGVTQSPTHLIKTRGQQVTLRCSPKSGHDTVSWYQQALGQGPQFIFQYYEEEERQRGNFPDRFSGHQFPNYSSELNVNALLLGDSALYLCASSLFAATTTDTQYFGPGTRLTVL.

This chain uses TRBV7-2 with TRBJ2-5; D possibly corresponds to TRBD2 (5 bases). The CDR3 extends over 14 amino acids. The ends were cut back, 1 base at V and 3 bases at J, with 9 bases in the middle. Germline CDR1 SGHTA, CDR2 FQGNSA. The CDR3 loop is CASSLGRAEETQYF. CDR3 in DNA: TGTGCCAGCAGCTTAGGCCGAGCGGAAGAGACCCAGTACTTC.